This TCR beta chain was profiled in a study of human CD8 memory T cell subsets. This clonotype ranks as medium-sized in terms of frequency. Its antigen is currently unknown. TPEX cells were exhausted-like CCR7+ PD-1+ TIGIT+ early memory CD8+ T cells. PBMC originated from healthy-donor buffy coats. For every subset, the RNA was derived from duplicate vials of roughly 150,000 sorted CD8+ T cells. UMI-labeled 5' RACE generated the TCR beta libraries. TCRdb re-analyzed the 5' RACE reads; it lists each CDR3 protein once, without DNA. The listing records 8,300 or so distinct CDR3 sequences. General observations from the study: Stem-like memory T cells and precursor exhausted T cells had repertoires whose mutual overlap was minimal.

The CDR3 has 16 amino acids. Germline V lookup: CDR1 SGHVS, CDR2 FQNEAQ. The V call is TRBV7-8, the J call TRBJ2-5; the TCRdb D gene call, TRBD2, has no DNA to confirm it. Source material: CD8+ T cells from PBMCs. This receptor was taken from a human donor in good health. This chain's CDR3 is CASSPGLAEYQETQYF.